Included here is one TCR beta chain sequence, with context. Sequencing used immunoSEQ v3. Clones were read by immunoSEQ multiplex PCR, and TCRdb kept only the in-frame ones, dropping some. The data hold under 100,000 clones, with about two thirds observed a single time. The data derive from a study of TIL therapy for anti-PD-1-resistant metastatic lung cancer. Looked up from germline, CDR1 is KGHSH and CDR2 is LQKENI. CDR3 length: 13 residues. Trimming shortened V by 3 bases and J by 0 bases, and 3 bases separated the two germline ends. Time point given: pre-treatment sample, taken before nivolumab and TIL therapy. The tumor samples were excised metastases, mostly pleural nodules or supraclavicular lymph nodes.

The V and J genes are TRBV18 and TRBJ2-1; D is uncertain. Material: tumor tissue, obtained at baseline. This sequence originates from a person between 25 and 80 years old with non-small cell lung cancer. The chain's CDR3 is CASSPDSYNEQFF. The DNA of the CDR3 is TGTGCCAGCTCACCGGACTCCTACAATGAGCAGTTCTTC.